This entry is about one T cell receptor beta chain. This record comes from a study of blood T cell repertoires in COVID-19. Study as a whole: Acute and convalescent COVID-19 samples came from the United States, Italy and Spain. T cells, B-cell-depleted T cells, or PBMCs provided the cDNA or gDNA that served as material.

In the authors' workflow: Amplification with reference gene primers provided the estimates of nucleated cell counts. Method: immunoSEQ multiplex PCR; TCRdb's copy keeps in-frame clones and lacks some. The V and J calls and clone size come from that table; D and trimming were worked out from the DNA. The table has roughly 240,000 clones, 86% seen once. Germline V gene data show CDR1 as SGHNT and CDR2 as YYREEE (reference sequence). The CDR3 is made up of 13 amino acids. V lost 4 bases and J lost 5; bases outside the gene matches: 2. This sequence originates from a young woman who had recovered from COVID-19. The gene calls are TRBV5-4 and TRBJ2-5; 10 nucleotides align to TRBD2. Specimen: peripheral blood. Here the CDR3 DNA reads TGTGCCAGCAGCACGGGACTAGCGGAGACCCAGTACTTC. The encoded protein is CASSTGLAETQYF.